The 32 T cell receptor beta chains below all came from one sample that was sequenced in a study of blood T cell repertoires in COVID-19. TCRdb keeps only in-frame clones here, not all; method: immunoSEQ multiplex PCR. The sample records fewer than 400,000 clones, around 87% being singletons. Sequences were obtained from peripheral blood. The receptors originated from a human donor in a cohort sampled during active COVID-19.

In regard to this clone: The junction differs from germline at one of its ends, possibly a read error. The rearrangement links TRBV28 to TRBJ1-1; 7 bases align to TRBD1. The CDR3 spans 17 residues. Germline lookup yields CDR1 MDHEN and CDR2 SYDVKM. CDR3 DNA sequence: TGTGCCAGCCTTTCTCCGGGACAGCTCACCTTGAACTCTGAAGCTTTCTTT. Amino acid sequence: CASLSPGQLTLNSEAFF.

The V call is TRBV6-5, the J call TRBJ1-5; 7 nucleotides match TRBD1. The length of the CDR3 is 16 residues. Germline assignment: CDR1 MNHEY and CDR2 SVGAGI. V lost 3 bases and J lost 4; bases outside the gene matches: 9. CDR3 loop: CASSYSPTGLNQPQHF. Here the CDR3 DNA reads TGTGCCAGCAGTTATAGTCCGACAGGGCTAAATCAGCCCCAGCATTTT.

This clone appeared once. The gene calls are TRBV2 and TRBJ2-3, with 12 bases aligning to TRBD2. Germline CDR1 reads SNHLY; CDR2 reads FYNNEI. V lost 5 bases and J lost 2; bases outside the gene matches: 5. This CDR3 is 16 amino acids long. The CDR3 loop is CASSLGLAGVTDTQYF. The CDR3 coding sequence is TGTGCCAGCAGTCTGGGACTAGCGGGTGTCACAGATACGCAGTATTTT.

CDR3 in amino acids: CASSQVPSGRGRSSYNEQFF. In DNA, the CDR3 is TGCGCCAGCAGCCAAGTGCCTAGCGGGAGGGGTAGAAGCTCCTACAATGAGCAGTTCTTC. The V and J genes are TRBV4-1 and TRBJ2-1, with TRBD2 matching 12 bases. This CDR3 is built from 20 residues. With V trimmed by 1 base and J by 0 bases, 10 bases remained unmatched. Germline CDR1 reads MGHRA; CDR2 reads YSYEKL.

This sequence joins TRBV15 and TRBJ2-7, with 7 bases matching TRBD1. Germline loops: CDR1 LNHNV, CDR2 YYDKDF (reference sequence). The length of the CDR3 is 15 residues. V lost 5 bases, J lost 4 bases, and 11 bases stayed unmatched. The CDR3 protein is CATSGTGTANYEQYF. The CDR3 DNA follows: TGTGCCACCAGCGGGACCGGGACAGCCAATTACGAGCAGTACTTC.

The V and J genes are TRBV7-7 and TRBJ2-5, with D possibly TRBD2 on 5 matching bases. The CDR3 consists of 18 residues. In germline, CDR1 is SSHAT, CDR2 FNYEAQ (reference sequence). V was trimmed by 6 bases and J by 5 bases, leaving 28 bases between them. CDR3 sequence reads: CASSCLLLGGPRRETQYF. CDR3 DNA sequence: TGTGCCAGCAGTTGTCTTCTGTTAGGAGGACCTAGGAGGGAGACCCAGTACTTC.

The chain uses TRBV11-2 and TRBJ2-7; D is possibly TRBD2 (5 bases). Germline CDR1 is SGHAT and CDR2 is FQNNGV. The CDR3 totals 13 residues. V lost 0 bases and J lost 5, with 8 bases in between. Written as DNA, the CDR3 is TGTGCCAGCAGCTTAGATACGGGGAACGAGCAGTACTTC. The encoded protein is CASSLDTGNEQYF.

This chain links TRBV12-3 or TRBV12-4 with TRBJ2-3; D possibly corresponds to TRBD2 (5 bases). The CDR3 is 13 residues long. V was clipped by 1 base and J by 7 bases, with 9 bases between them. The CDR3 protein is CASSLDGKNTQYF. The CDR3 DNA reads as TGTGCCAGCAGTTTAGACGGGAAGAATACGCAGTATTTT.

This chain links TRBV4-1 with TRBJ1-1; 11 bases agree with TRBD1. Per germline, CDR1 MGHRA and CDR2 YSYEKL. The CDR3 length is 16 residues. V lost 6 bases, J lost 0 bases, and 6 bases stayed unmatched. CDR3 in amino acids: CASSLGQGALNTEAFF. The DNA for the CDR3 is TGCGCCAGCAGTTTAGGACAGGGGGCCCTGAACACTGAAGCTTTCTTT.

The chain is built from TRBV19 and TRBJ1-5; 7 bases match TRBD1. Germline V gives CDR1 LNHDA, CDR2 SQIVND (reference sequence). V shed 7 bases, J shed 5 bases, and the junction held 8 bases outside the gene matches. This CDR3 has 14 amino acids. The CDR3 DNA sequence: TGTGCCAGTAACGTCGGGACAGCCTATCAGCCCCAGCATTTT. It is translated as CASNVGTAYQPQHF.

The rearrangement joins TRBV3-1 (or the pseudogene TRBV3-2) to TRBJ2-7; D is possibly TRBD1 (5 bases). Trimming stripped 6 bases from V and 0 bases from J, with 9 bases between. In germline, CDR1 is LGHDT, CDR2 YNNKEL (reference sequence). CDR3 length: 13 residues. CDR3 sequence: CASRQALSYEQYF. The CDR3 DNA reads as TGTGCCAGCAGACAGGCCCTCTCCTACGAGCAGTACTTC.

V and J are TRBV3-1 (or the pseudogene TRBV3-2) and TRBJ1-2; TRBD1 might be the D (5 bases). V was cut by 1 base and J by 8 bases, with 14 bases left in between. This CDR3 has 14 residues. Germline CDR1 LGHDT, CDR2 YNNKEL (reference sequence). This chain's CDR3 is CASSQGGAGNGYTF. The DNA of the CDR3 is TGTGCCAGCAGCCAAGGTGGGGCAGGGAACGGCTACACCTTC.

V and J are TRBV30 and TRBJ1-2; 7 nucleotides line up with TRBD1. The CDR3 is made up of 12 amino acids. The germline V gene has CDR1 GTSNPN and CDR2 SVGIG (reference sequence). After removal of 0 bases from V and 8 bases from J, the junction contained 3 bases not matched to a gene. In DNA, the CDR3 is TGTGCCTGGAGTGTAGGGACAGAAGGCTACACCTTC. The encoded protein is CAWSVGTEGYTF.

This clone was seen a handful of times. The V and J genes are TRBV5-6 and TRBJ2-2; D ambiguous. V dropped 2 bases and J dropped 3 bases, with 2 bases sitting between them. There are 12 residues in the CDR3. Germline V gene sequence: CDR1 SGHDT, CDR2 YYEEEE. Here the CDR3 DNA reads TGTGCCAGCAGCTTCGACACCGGGGAGCTGTTTTTT. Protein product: CASSFDTGELFF.

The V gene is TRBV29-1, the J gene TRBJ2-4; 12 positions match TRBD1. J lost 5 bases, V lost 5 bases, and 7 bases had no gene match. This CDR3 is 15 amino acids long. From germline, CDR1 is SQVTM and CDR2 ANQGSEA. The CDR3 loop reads CSVSPGQGAQNIQYF. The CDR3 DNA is TGCAGCGTTAGTCCGGGACAGGGGGCCCAAAACATTCAGTACTTC.

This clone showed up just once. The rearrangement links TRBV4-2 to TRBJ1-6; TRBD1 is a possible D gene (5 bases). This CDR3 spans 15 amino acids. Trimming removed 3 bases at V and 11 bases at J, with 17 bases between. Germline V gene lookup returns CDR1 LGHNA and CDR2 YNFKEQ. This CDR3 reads CASSHIAGIRAPLHF. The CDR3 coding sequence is TGTGCCAGCAGCCATATTGCAGGGATTAGGGCACCCCTCCACTTT.

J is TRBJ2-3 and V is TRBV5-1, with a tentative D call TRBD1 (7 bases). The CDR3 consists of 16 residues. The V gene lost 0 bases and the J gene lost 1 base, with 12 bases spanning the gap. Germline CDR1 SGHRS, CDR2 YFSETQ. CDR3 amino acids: CASSLAGGSRTDTQYF. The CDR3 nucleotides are TGCGCCAGCAGCTTGGCAGGGGGGTCCCGCACAGATACGCAGTATTTT.

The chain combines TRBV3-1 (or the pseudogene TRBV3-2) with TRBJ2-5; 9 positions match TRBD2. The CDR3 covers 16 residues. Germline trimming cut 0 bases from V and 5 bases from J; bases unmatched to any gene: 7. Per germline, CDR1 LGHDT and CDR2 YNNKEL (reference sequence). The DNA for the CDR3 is TGTGCCAGCAGCCAAGATTCGCGGGGGGGCCTTGAGACCCAGTACTTC. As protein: CASSQDSRGGLETQYF.

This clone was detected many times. This chain's CDR3 is CASSHSTGLYGYTF. CDR3 nucleotide sequence: TGTGCCAGCAGTCACAGTACAGGGCTCTATGGCTACACCTTC. The chain recombines TRBV27 with TRBJ1-2, with D perhaps TRBD1 (6 bases). The CDR3 extends over 14 amino acids. CDR1 is MNHEY and CDR2 is SMNVEV in the germline V gene (reference sequence). Trimming stripped 5 bases from V and 4 bases from J, with 14 bases between.

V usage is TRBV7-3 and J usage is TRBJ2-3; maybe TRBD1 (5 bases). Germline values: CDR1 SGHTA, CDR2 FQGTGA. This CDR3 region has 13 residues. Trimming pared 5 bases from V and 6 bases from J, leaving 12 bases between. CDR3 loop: CASSPGKADTQYF. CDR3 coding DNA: TGTGCCAGCAGCCCAGGGAAAGCGGATACGCAGTATTTT.

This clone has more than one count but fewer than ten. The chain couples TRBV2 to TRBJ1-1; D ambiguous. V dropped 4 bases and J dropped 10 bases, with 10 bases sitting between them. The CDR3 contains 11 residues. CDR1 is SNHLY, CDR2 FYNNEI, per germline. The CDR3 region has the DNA TGTGCCAGCAGTGTCCTGCGGGCAGCTTTCTTT. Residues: CASSVLRAAFF.

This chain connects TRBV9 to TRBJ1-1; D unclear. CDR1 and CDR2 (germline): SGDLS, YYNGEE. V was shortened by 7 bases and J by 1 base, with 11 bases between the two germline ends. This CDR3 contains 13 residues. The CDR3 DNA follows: TGTGCCAGCGGTGGAGGAGAGAACACTGAAGCTTTCTTT. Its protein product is CASGGGENTEAFF.

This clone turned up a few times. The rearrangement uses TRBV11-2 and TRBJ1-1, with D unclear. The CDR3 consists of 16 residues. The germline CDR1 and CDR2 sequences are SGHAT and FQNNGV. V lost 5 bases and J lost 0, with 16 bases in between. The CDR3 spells CASSAKGRRLNTEAFF. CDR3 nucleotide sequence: TGTGCCAGCAGCGCTAAAGGGAGGCGACTGAACACTGAAGCTTTCTTT.

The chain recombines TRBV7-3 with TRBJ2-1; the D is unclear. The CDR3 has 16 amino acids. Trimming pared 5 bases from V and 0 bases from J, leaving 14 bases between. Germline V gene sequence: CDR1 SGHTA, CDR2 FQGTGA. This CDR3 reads CASSPPTEDSYNEQFF. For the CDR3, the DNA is TGTGCCAGCAGCCCACCGACCGAGGACTCCTACAATGAGCAGTTCTTC.

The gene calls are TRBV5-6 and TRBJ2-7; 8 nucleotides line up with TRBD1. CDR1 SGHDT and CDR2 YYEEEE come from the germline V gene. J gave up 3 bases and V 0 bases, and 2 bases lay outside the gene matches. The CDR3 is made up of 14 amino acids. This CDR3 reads CASSLGTGIYEQYF. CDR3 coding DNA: TGTGCCAGCAGCTTGGGGACAGGGATCTACGAGCAGTACTTC.

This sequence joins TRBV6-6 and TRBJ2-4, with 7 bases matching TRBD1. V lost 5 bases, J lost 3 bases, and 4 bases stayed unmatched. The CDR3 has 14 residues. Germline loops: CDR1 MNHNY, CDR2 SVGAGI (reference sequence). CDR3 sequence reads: CASSPTGDKNIQYF. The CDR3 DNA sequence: TGTGCCAGCAGTCCCACAGGGGACAAAAACATTCAGTACTTC.

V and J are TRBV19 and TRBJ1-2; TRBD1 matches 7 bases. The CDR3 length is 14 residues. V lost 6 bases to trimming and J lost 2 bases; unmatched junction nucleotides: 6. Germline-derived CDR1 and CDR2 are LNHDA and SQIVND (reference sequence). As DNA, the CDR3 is TGTGCCAGTAGGCCGAAACAGGGGAACTATGGCTACACCTTC. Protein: CASRPKQGNYGYTF.

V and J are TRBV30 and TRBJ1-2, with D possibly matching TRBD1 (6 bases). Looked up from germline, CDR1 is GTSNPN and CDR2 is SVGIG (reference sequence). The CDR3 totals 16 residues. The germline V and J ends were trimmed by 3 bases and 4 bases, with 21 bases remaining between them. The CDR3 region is CAWRPGGGRSIYGYTF. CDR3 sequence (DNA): TGTGCCTGGAGGCCTGGGGGGGGGCGTAGTATCTATGGCTACACCTTC.

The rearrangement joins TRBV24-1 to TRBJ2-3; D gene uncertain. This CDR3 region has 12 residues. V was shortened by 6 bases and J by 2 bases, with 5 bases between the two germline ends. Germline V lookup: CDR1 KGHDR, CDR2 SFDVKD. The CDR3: CATSSNTDTQYF. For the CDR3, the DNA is TGTGCCACCAGTTCCAACACAGATACGCAGTATTTT.

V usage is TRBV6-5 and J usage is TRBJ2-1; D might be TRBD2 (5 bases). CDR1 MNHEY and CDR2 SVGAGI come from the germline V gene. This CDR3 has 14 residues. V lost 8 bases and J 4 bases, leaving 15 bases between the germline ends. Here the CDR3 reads CASRRSSAYNEQFF. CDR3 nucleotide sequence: TGTGCCAGCCGGAGGAGTAGCGCTTACAATGAGCAGTTCTTC.

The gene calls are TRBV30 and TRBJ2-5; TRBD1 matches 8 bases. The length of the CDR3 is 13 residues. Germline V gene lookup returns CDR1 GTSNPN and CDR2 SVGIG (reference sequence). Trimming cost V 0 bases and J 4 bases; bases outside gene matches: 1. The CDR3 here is CAWSVTGGETQYF. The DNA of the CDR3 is TGTGCCTGGAGTGTTACAGGGGGAGAGACCCAGTACTTC.

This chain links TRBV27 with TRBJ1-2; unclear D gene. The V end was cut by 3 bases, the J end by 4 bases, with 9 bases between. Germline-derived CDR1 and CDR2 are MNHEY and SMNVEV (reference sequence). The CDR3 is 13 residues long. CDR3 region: CASSFRAGYGYTF. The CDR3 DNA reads TGTGCCAGCAGTTTTCGTGCAGGCTATGGCTACACCTTC.